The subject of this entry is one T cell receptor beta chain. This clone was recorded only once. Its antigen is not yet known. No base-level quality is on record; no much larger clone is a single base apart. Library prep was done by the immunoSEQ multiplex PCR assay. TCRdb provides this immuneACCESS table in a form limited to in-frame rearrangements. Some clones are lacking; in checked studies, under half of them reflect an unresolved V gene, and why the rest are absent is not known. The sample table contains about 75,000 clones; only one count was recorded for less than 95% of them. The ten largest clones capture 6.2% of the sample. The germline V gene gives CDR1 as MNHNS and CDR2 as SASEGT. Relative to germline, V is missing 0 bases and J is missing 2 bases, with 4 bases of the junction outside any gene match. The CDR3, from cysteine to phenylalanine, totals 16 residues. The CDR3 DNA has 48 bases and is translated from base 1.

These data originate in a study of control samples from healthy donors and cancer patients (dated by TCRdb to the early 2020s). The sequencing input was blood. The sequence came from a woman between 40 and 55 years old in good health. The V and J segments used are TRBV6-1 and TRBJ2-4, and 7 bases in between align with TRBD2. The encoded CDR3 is CASSEAGGTTKNIQYF. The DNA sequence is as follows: TGTGCCAGCAGTGAAGCGGGGGGGACGACCAAAAACATTCAGTACTTC.